This TCR beta chain is drawn from a study of cytomegalovirus exposure and HLA in healthy donors. Points from the study as a whole: Specificity for CMV antigens was confirmed in vitro for a few of the CMV-associated chains. Both high specificity and high sensitivity reportedly marked the classifier's diagnosis of cytomegalovirus status. A list of approximately 150 TCR beta chains associated with cytomegalovirus was given. TCR sequences were mostly rare, though some public TCRs occurred in many donors.

Notes on this clone: Antigen unknown.

Assay: immunoSEQ multiplex PCR; the TCRdb copy retains only in-frame clones and omits some. The table includes tens of thousands of clones, 92% detected once. The CDR3 is made up of 13 amino acids. Trimming cost V 4 bases and J 5 bases, with 11 bases left between them. Germline assignment: CDR1 SEHNR and CDR2 FQNEAQ (reference sequence). The source of this sequence is a man in his late teens or twenties in good health and CMV-seropositive. The specimen was PBMCs. The chain links TRBV7-9 to TRBJ1-2, with D possibly TRBD1 on 5 matching bases. CDR3 amino acids: CASSSDRAYGYTF. CDR3 DNA: TGTGCCAGCAGCTCTGACAGAGCGTATGGCTACACCTTC.